The 30 T cell receptor beta chains given below trace back to one sample, sequenced in a study of T cells and Merkel cell carcinoma outcomes. Data came from immunoSEQ multiplex PCR; TCRdb stores just in-frame clones and leaves some out. The data hold about 15,000 clones, with roughly four fifths observed a single time. The sample was tumor tissue from Merkel cell carcinoma. All receptors derive from a human donor with Merkel cell carcinoma.

CDR3 sequence reads: CASSLDVSRVKEQFF. CDR3 nucleotides: TGTGCCAGCAGCTTAGACGTAAGCAGGGTCAAAGAGCAGTTCTTC. The chain has TRBV11-2 and TRBJ2-1; TRBD1 is a possible D gene (5 bases). The CDR3 is 15 amino acids. Trimming removed 0 bases from V and 10 bases from J, with 16 bases in between. CDR1 SGHAT and CDR2 FQNNGV come from the germline V gene. Full variable domain (rest looked up from reference TRBV11-2 and TRBJ2-1): EAGVAQSPRYKIIEKRQSVAFWCNPISGHATLYWYQQILGQGPKLLIQFQNNGVVDDSQLPKDRFSAERLKGVDSTLKIQPAKLEDSAVYLCASSLDVSRVKEQFFGPGTRLTVL.

This chain uses TRBV20-1 with TRBJ1-2; a weak D match, TRBD1 (6 bases). Trimming removed 6 bases at V and 4 bases at J, with 9 bases between. The CDR3 length is 11 residues. CDR1 DFQATT and CDR2 SNEGSKA come from the germline V gene (reference sequence). CDR3 DNA sequence: TGCAGTGCCAGGACAGTCTATGGCTACACCTTC. It translates to CSARTVYGYTF.

A single count supports this clone. The chain employs TRBV19 and TRBJ2-5; TRBD2 matches at 11 bases. Germline CDR1 LNHDA, CDR2 SQIVND (reference sequence). Trimming cost V 3 bases and J 3 bases; bases outside gene matches: 9. This CDR3 has 17 residues. The CDR3 protein is CASSMDLPTSGKETQYF. As DNA, the CDR3 is TGTGCCAGTAGTATGGACCTTCCGACTAGCGGGAAAGAGACCCAGTACTTC.

This chain uses TRBV5-6 with TRBJ1-2, with unresolved D. In germline, CDR1 is SGHDT, CDR2 YYEEEE. V was cut by 5 bases and J by 6 bases, with 14 bases left in between. The CDR3 contains 13 residues. In DNA, the CDR3 is TGTGCCAGCAGTACGATAGGGAGGGATGGCTACACCTTC. This sequence encodes CASSTIGRDGYTF.

In its sample, this clone was seen once. DNA of the CDR3: TGTGCCAGCAGCCAACTAGCGGGAAATGGAGCGGATGAGCAGTTCTTC. It yields the protein CASSQLAGNGADEQFF. The chain joins TRBV14 to TRBJ2-1, with TRBD2 identical over 9 bases. The V segment lost 2 bases and the J segment 8 bases; nucleotides outside the gene matches: 10. Germline assignment: CDR1 SGHDN and CDR2 FVKESK. CDR3 length equals 16 residues.

This clone was counted once. The V and J genes are TRBV5-1 and TRBJ1-6; unclear D gene. With 5 bases removed from V and 9 bases from J, the gap between germline ends came to 15 bases. Looked up from germline, CDR1 is SGHRS and CDR2 is YFSETQ. This CDR3 is built from 14 residues. The CDR3 sequence is CASREDPRASPLHF. The CDR3 nucleotides are TGCGCCAGCAGAGAGGACCCGAGGGCTTCACCCCTCCACTTT.

This clone was seen only a few times. The chain uses TRBV28 and TRBJ2-2; tentative D call: TRBD2 (5 bases). Trimming took off 3 bases at V and 2 bases at J, with 19 bases between the two ends. Germline values: CDR1 MDHEN, CDR2 SYDVKM. This CDR3 region has 18 residues. For the CDR3, the DNA is TGTGCCAGCAGTTTGGGAGAGAATAATCCAACCAACACCGGGGAGCTGTTTTTT. This sequence encodes CASSLGENNPTNTGELFF.

The V gene is TRBV27, the J gene TRBJ2-1, with 9 bases aligning to TRBD1. This CDR3 contains 16 residues. Per the germline V gene, CDR1 is MNHEY and CDR2 is SMNVEV (reference sequence). V lost 6 bases to trimming and J lost 7 bases; unmatched junction nucleotides: 13. The CDR3 DNA reads as TGTGCCAGCAGGCTGCTGGACAGGGGAGGCTTGAATGAGCAGTTCTTC. Protein product: CASRLLDRGGLNEQFF.

The chain has TRBV5-1 and TRBJ1-2, with D uncertain. This CDR3 is 13 amino acids long. The V gene lost 2 bases and the J gene lost 8 bases, with 13 bases spanning the gap. CDR1 is SGHRS, CDR2 YFSETQ, per germline. This CDR3 is CASSFESGVGYTF. DNA for the CDR3: TGCGCCAGCAGCTTTGAAAGTGGCGTGGGCTACACCTTC.

The J gene is TRBJ1-1, the V gene TRBV11-1; D remains ambiguous. Germline lookup yields CDR1 SGHAT and CDR2 FQDESV (reference sequence). This CDR3 comprises 11 residues. V lost 5 bases and J 5 bases, leaving 6 bases between the germline ends. The CDR3 DNA reads TGTGCCAGCAGCCGGGATACTGAAGCTTTCTTT. This gives the protein CASSRDTEAFF.

The chain is built from TRBV4-1 and TRBJ2-5; 13 bases fit TRBD2. CDR1 is MGHRA, CDR2 YSYEKL, per germline. Trimming took 4 bases from V and 5 from J; bases not matched to a gene: 7. The CDR3 totals 16 residues. The CDR3 DNA reads as TGCGCCAGCAGCCGGACTAGCGGGGGAGTTCAGGAGACCCAGTACTTC. It encodes CASSRTSGGVQETQYF.

The chain is built from TRBV9 and TRBJ1-1; D is possibly TRBD1 (5 bases). The CDR3 loop spans 15 amino acids. In germline, CDR1 is SGDLS, CDR2 YYNGEE. Trimming stripped 3 bases from V and 1 base from J, with 13 bases between. CDR3 nucleotide sequence: TGTGCCAGCAGCGCGAGAGGACACCAGAACACTGAAGCTTTCTTT. Its translation: CASSARGHQNTEAFF. The full variable domain, its missing parts supplied by reference TRBV9 and TRBJ1-1, is DSGVTQTPKHLITATGQRVTLRCSPRSGDLSVYWYQQSLDQGLQFLIQYYNGEERAKGNILERFSAQQFPDLHSELNLSSLELGDSALYFCASSARGHQNTEAFFGQGTRLTVV.

The chain is built from TRBV5-5 and TRBJ2-1; D gene uncertain. Trimming removed 1 base from V and 9 bases from J, with 11 bases in between. Germline V CDR1 and CDR2: SGHKS, YYEKEE (reference sequence). This CDR3 has 13 amino acids. CDR3 bases: TGTGCCAGCAGCTTGTTCCAGTCAGGTGAGCAGTTCTTC. Amino acid sequence: CASSLFQSGEQFF.

The chain combines TRBV18 with TRBJ2-7, with 8 bases matching TRBD2. CDR1 is KGHSH, CDR2 LQKENI, per germline. The CDR3 has 15 amino acids. Losses at the gene ends were 5 bases for V and 5 bases for J; bases not matched to a gene: 11. The CDR3 region has the DNA TGTGCCAGCTCAATCTCGAGCGGGAGAGTCGACGAGCAGTACTTC. This encodes CASSISSGRVDEQYF.

The count of this clone is one. The rearrangement joins TRBV7-2 to TRBJ2-7; D remains unclear. Germline V CDR1 and CDR2: SGHTA, FQGNSA. The CDR3 consists of 12 residues. Trimming took 5 bases from V and 3 from J, leaving 8 bases between them. The CDR3 protein is CASSPDHYEQYF. In DNA, the CDR3 is TGTGCCAGCAGCCCGGACCACTACGAGCAGTACTTC.

The chain recombines TRBV5-1 with TRBJ1-1; a possible D gene is TRBD1 (6 bases). V lost 4 bases and J 4 bases, leaving 14 bases between the germline ends. This CDR3 has 14 amino acids. The germline V gene encodes CDR1 SGHRS and CDR2 YFSETQ. CDR3: CASSLQGWGTEAFF. DNA for the CDR3: TGCGCCAGCAGCCTGCAGGGGTGGGGCACTGAAGCTTTCTTT.

This chain uses TRBV21-1 with TRBJ1-1. TRBV21-1 is described as a pseudogene. The CDR3 consists of 14 residues. CDR3 sequence (DNA): TGTGCCAGCCGCCGAGGGCGGTTGAACACTGAAGCTTTCTTT. As protein: CASRRGRLNTEAFF.

This chain joins TRBV10-1 and TRBJ2-1; D gene ambiguous. Trimming took off 2 bases at V and 7 bases at J, with 9 bases between the two ends. The germline V gene encodes CDR1 WNHNN and CDR2 SYGVQD (reference sequence). The CDR3 is 13 residues long. The CDR3 region is CASSELVSNEQFF. The CDR3, as DNA: TGCGCCAGCAGTGAGCTAGTCTCAAATGAGCAGTTCTTC.

The genes are TRBV7-3 and TRBJ2-1, with D hard to call. V shed 5 bases and J shed 12 bases, with 17 bases lying between them. The CDR3 spans 13 residues. Germline values: CDR1 SGHTA, CDR2 FQGTGA. The DNA for the CDR3 is TGTGCCAGCAGCCCAACCGGGCCGGCGAGGCAGTTCTTC. Translation: CASSPTGPARQFF. Based on the CDR3 plus reference TRBV7-3 and TRBJ2-1, the full variable domain is GAGVSQTPSNKVTEKGKYVELRCDPISGHTALYWYRQSLGQGPEFLIYFQGTGAADDSGLPNDRFFAVRPEGSVSTLKIQRTERGDSAVYLCASSPTGPARQFFGPGTRLTVL.

The chain links TRBV7-9 to TRBJ1-1; tentative D call: TRBD1 (5 bases). V was clipped by 1 base and J by 2 bases, with 8 bases between them. The CDR3 has 14 residues. The germline V gene encodes CDR1 SEHNR and CDR2 FQNEAQ (reference sequence). CDR3 loop: CASSLGRVNTEAFF. CDR3 bases: TGTGCCAGCAGCTTAGGCAGGGTAAACACTGAAGCTTTCTTT.

The chain links TRBV4-1 to TRBJ1-2; the D is unclear. Trimming removed 1 base from V and 8 bases from J, with 11 bases in between. CDR3 length: 13 residues. Germline lookup yields CDR1 MGHRA and CDR2 YSYEKL. For the CDR3, the DNA is TGCGCCAGCAGCCAAGGACCAGAAGAAGGCTACACCTTC. Residues: CASSQGPEEGYTF.

The chain couples TRBV15 to TRBJ1-6, with D unresolved. The germline V gene encodes CDR1 LNHNV and CDR2 YYDKDF (reference sequence). The CDR3 length is 12 residues. Trimming removed 4 bases from V and 8 bases from J, with 6 bases in between. The CDR3 region has the DNA TGTGCCACCAGCACGAGGGATTCACCCCTCCACTTT. Amino acid sequence: CATSTRDSPLHF.

The V and J genes are TRBV28 and TRBJ1-3; 10 bases map to TRBD1. Trimming took 6 bases from V and 0 from J; bases not matched to a gene: 2. Germline-derived CDR1 and CDR2 are MDHEN and SYDVKM. This CDR3 has 15 amino acids. In DNA, the CDR3 is TGTGCCAGCAGGACAGGGGGCGCCTCTGGAAACACCATATATTTT. It yields the protein CASRTGGASGNTIYF.

The chain links TRBV2 to TRBJ2-3; D remains unclear. Trimming shortened V by 5 bases and J by 0 bases, and 9 bases separated the two germline ends. CDR3 length: 14 amino acids. Germline loops: CDR1 SNHLY, CDR2 FYNNEI. CDR3 nucleotide sequence: TGTGCCAGCAGTTCCGCCGCGAGCACAGATACGCAGTATTTT. Translation gives CASSSAASTDTQYF.

V and J are TRBV5-4 and TRBJ2-3; no clear D gene. CDR1 and CDR2 (germline): SGHNT, YYREEE (reference sequence). This CDR3 is built from 12 residues. V was clipped by 4 bases and J by 2 bases, with 5 bases between them. CDR3 bases: TGTGCCAGCAGCAGGAACACAGATACGCAGTATTTT. Residues: CASSRNTDTQYF.

The V call is TRBV7-3, the J call TRBJ2-7; D possibly uses TRBD1 or TRBD2 (5 bases each). There are 15 residues in the CDR3. Trimming took 4 bases from V and 4 from J, leaving 17 bases between them. Germline values: CDR1 SGHTA, CDR2 FQGTGA. CDR3 DNA sequence: TGTGCCAGCAGCTCTGCTTGGGACGGGAATTACGAGCAGTACTTC. Its translation: CASSSAWDGNYEQYF.

The rearrangement uses TRBV11-1 and TRBJ1-1, with 7 bases lining up with TRBD1. Germline V lookup: CDR1 SGHAT, CDR2 FQDESV (reference sequence). The CDR3 contains 13 residues. The J segment lost 4 bases and the V segment lost 3 bases, leaving 2 bases of the junction unmatched. In DNA, the CDR3 is TGTGCCAGCAGCTTTGACAGGGCCACTGAAGCTTTCTTT. Its protein product is CASSFDRATEAFF.

The chain combines TRBV29-1 with TRBJ2-2, with D tentatively TRBD2 (5 bases). The germline gives CDR1 SQVTM, CDR2 ANQGSEA. The CDR3 totals 13 residues. Trimming shortened V by 7 bases and J by 1 base, and 10 bases separated the two germline ends. CDR3 nucleotide sequence: TGCAGCGGAGACTACCGGAACACCGGGGAGCTGTTTTTT. It translates to CSGDYRNTGELFF.

V gene TRBV12-5 combines with J gene TRBJ2-5; D might be TRBD2 (6 bases). The CDR3 is 14 amino acids. Germline CDR1 is LGHNT and CDR2 is FRNRAP. Trimming cost V 5 bases and J 1 base, with 11 bases left between them. CDR3 sequence: CASGHTSSQETQYF. The CDR3 nucleotides are TGTGCTAGTGGTCACACTAGCAGCCAAGAGACCCAGTACTTC. The full variable domain, completed using reference TRBV12-5 and TRBJ2-5, is DARVTQTPRHKVTEMGQEVTMRCQPILGHNTVFWYRQTMMQGLELLAYFRNRAPLDDSGMPKDRFSAEMPDATLATLKIQPSEPRDSAVYFCASGHTSSQETQYFGPGTRLLVL.

In this sample, this clone turned up once. This chain joins TRBV30 and TRBJ1-4; TRBD1 agrees at 8 bases. Unmatched junction bases numbered 3, after V lost 1 base and J lost 5 bases. CDR3 length: 14 residues. Germline V gene sequence: CDR1 GTSNPN, CDR2 SVGIG (reference sequence). The CDR3 reads CAWSAGTGNEKLFF. The DNA for the CDR3 is TGTGCCTGGAGTGCCGGGACAGGAAATGAAAAACTGTTTTTT.